A single TCR beta chain is shown here with its context. Original methodology: Reference gene primer amplification in the assay estimated nucleated cell counts. Assay: immunoSEQ multiplex PCR; the TCRdb copy retains only in-frame clones and omits some. That table furnishes V, J and clone size, whereas the DNA furnished D and trimming. Here the sample spans roughly 110,000 clones, less than 85% being singletons. The data were taken from a study of blood T cell repertoires in COVID-19. The sequenced sample was peripheral blood. This receptor was taken from a human donor in a cohort sampled during active COVID-19.

Here the CDR3 reads CASSSPGGTGYNEQFF. The CDR3 nucleotides read TGTGCCAGCAGTTCGCCTGGGGGGACAGGGTACAATGAGCAGTTCTTC. The V gene is TRBV6-5, the J gene TRBJ2-1; 9 bases are a match to TRBD1. In germline, CDR1 is MNHEY, CDR2 SVGAGI. CDR3 length equals 16 residues. Losses at the gene ends were 4 bases for V and 4 bases for J; bases not matched to a gene: 8.